This T cell receptor beta chain emerged from a study of regulatory T cells in long-lasting Graves disease. Study findings and constraints: Study of thyroid tissue was not done, with only peripheral blood studied. Lower TCR diversity characterized persistent Graves' patients relative to newly diagnosed patients.

The CDR3 is 13 amino acids. Germline values: CDR1 DFQATT, CDR2 SNEGSKA (reference sequence). J was trimmed by 2 bases and V by 5 bases; bases with no gene match: 4. Time point noted: persistent/refractory GD, antithyroid drugs over 5 years with positive TRAb. With RNA extracted from PBMCs as input, the TCR library was made. Arm-PCR of CDR3 regions and iRepertoire HTBI primers were used to build TCR beta libraries. TCRdb reprocessed the multiplex PCR reads via MiXCR and lists one record per CDR3 protein. The sample has 500,000 to 800,000 distinct CDR3 sequences, 25% to 30% seen once. This clonotype was seen repeatedly, ten times or more. Its target is unknown.

The receptor comes from a female donor with Graves disease. The genes are TRBV20-1 and TRBJ2-7, with 9 bases lining up with TRBD2. Sequences were derived from peripheral blood mononuclear cells (PBMCs), sampled when the disease was refractory, from a patient treated with antithyroid drugs. The chain's CDR3 is CSARGTSTYEQYF. CDR3 DNA sequence: TGCAGTGCTCGGGGGACTAGCACCTACGAGCAGTACTTC.